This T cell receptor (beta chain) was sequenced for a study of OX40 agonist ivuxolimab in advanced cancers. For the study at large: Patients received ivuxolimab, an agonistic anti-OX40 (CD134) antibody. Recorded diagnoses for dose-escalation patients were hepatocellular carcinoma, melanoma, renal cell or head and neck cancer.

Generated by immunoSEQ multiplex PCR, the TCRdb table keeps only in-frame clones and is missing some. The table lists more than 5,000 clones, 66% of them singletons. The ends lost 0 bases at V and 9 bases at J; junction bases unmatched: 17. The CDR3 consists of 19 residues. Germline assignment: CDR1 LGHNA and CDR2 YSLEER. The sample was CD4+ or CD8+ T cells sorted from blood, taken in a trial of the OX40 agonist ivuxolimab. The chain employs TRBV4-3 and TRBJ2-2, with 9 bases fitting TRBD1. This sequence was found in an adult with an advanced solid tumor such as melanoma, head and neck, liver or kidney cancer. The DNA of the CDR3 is TGCGCCAGCAGCCAAGATAACTCGGTCGACAGGGGGGGGGACCGGGAGCTGTTTTTT. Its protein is CASSQDNSVDRGGDRELFF.